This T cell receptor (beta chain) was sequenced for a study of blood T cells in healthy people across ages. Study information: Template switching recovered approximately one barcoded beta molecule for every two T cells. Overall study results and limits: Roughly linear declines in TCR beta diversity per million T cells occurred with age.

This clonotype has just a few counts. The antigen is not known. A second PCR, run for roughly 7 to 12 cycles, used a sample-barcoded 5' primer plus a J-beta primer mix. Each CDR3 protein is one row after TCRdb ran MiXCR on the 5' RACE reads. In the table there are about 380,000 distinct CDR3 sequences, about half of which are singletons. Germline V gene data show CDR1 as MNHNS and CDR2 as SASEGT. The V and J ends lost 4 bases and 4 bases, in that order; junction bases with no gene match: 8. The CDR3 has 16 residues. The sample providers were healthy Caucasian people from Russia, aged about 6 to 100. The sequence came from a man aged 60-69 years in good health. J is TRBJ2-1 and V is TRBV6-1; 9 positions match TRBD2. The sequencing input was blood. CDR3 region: CASSGGASGAYNEQFF. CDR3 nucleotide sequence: TGTGCCAGCAGTGGGGGGGCTAGCGGGGCTTACAATGAGCAGTTCTTC.